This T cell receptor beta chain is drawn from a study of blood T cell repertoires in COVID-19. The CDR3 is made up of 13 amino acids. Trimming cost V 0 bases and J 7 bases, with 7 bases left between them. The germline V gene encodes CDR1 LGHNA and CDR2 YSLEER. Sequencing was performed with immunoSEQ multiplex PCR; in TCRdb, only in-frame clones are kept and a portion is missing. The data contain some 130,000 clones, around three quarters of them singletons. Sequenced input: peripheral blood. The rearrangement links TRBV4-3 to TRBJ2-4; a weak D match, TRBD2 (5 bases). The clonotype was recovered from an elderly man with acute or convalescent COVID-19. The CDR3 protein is CASSQDLANIQYF. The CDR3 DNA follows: TGCGCCAGCAGCCAAGATCTAGCCAACATTCAGTACTTC.